Below are 23 T cell receptor beta chains sequenced from a single sample in a study of blood T cell repertoires in COVID-19. Libraries were prepared by immunoSEQ multiplex PCR; TCRdb keeps only in-frame clonotypes and omits some of them. Of fewer than 700,000 clones in the sample, 85% to 90% were seen once. Sequenced material: peripheral blood. All receptors derive from a woman aged 50 to 60 with COVID-19, enrolled during active disease.

Concerning this clone: This same CDR3 is encoded by further DNA sequences in the sample. This sequence joins TRBV5-4 and TRBJ2-3, with 8 bases identical to TRBD2. The germline V gene encodes CDR1 SGHNT and CDR2 YYREEE (reference sequence). V shed 4 bases, J shed 1 base, and the junction held 2 bases outside the gene matches. CDR3 size: 14 residues. The CDR3 is CASSPGGGTDTQYF. DNA of the CDR3: TGTGCCAGCAGCCCGGGGGGGGGCACAGATACGCAGTATTTT.

This clone was detected once. The chain has TRBV25-1 and TRBJ2-2; D perhaps matches TRBD2 (6 bases). Germline values: CDR1 MGHDK, CDR2 SYGVNS. This CDR3 is 13 amino acids long. Trimming removed 7 bases at V and 7 bases at J, with 13 bases between. In DNA, the CDR3 is TGTGCCAGCATGGCAGAGGGAGGCGGGGAGCTGTTTTTT. As protein: CASMAEGGGELFF.

The chain joins TRBV19 to TRBJ2-1; no clear D gene. The germline CDR1 and CDR2 sequences are LNHDA and SQIVND (reference sequence). V was pared by 6 bases and J by 0 bases, with 9 bases between. CDR3 length equals 14 residues. CDR3 DNA: TGTGCCAGTAGCGCTTCGAGCTCCTACAATGAGCAGTTCTTC. Its protein is CASSASSSYNEQFF.

This sequence joins TRBV4-1 and TRBJ1-4; perhaps TRBD1 as D (6 bases). Germline lookup yields CDR1 MGHRA and CDR2 YSYEKL. The CDR3 is 15 residues long. Trimming shortened V by 6 bases and J by 5 bases, and 16 bases separated the two germline ends. CDR3 nucleotides: TGCGCCAGCAGTCGAACAGGGCCGATAAATGAAAAACTGTTTTTT. The encoded protein is CASSRTGPINEKLFF.

V usage is TRBV3-1 (or the pseudogene TRBV3-2) and J usage is TRBJ2-4; perhaps TRBD2 as D (7 bases). V lost 4 bases, J lost 3 bases, and 16 bases lay in between. CDR1 is LGHDT and CDR2 is YNNKEL in the germline V gene (reference sequence). The CDR3 is 16 amino acids. The CDR3 region is CASSPLWGGSKNIQYF. CDR3 DNA sequence: TGTGCCAGCAGCCCACTCTGGGGGGGCAGCAAAAACATTCAGTACTTC.

This chain uses TRBV10-1 with TRBJ2-5, with D perhaps TRBD2 (5 bases). The V gene's germline CDR1 is WNHNN and CDR2 SYGVQD (reference sequence). The CDR3 length is 13 residues. The V end was cut by 4 bases, the J end by 5 bases, with 11 bases between. CDR3 nucleotides: TGCGCCAGCAGTGCTACTAGGTTGGAGACCCAGTACTTC. It specifies CASSATRLETQYF.

The V call is TRBV19, the J call TRBJ1-2; D ambiguous. V lost 5 bases, J lost 8 bases, and 9 bases lay in between. This CDR3 has 11 amino acids. Germline V gene data show CDR1 as LNHDA and CDR2 as SQIVND (reference sequence). CDR3 in DNA: TGTGCCAGTAGTCTCTCGGAGGGCTACACCTTC. This translates into CASSLSEGYTF.

This clone was observed a handful of times. V gene TRBV5-1 combines with J gene TRBJ2-1; D is undetermined. CDR3 length: 14 residues. V was trimmed by 6 bases and J by 5 bases, leaving 15 bases between them. Germline V gene lookup returns CDR1 SGHRS and CDR2 YFSETQ. The CDR3 coding sequence is TGCGCCAGCACCAAAGCGATATCCCACAATGAGCAGTTCTTC. This translates into CASTKAISHNEQFF.

This sequence joins TRBV4-2 and TRBJ1-1, with D tentatively TRBD1 (5 bases). The CDR3 totals 13 residues. Germline V lookup: CDR1 LGHNA, CDR2 YNFKEQ. V shed 6 bases and J shed 4 bases, with 12 bases lying between them. In nucleotides, the CDR3 is TGTGCCAGCAGACGTTCGGGGGGCACTGAAGCTTTCTTT. It is translated as CASRRSGGTEAFF.

The chain has TRBV6-5 and TRBJ1-6, with 9 bases aligning to TRBD1. Germline lookup yields CDR1 MNHEY and CDR2 SVGAGI. V dropped 1 base and J dropped 6; count of bases not matched to a gene: 4. This CDR3 has 16 residues. The CDR3 loop is CASSYWDRVGNSPLHF. The DNA of the CDR3 is TGTGCCAGCAGTTACTGGGACAGGGTGGGTAATTCACCCCTCCACTTT.

The CDR3 loop reads CASRYSSTGVYEQYF. The DNA for the CDR3 is TGTGCCAGCAGATATTCCTCGACAGGGGTCTACGAGCAGTACTTC. This chain uses TRBV6-5 with TRBJ2-7, with 8 bases fitting TRBD1. CDR3 length: 15 residues. Germline CDR1 is MNHEY and CDR2 is SVGAGI. The trim removed 6 bases at V and 3 bases at J, leaving 10 bases unmatched.

V and J are TRBV2 and TRBJ1-5; D unclear. The CDR3 totals 13 residues. From germline, CDR1 is SNHLY and CDR2 FYNNEI. V lost 5 bases, J lost 4 bases, and 9 bases lay in between. The CDR3 DNA reads TGTGCCAGCAGTACCCGGGGTAATCAGCCCCAGCATTTT. Residues: CASSTRGNQPQHF.

The V and J genes are TRBV29-1 and TRBJ2-1, with 10 bases fitting TRBD1. The CDR3 extends over 13 amino acids. Germline V gene sequence: CDR1 SQVTM, CDR2 ANQGSEA. This CDR3 is CAGPGTGVGEQFF. The CDR3, as DNA: TGCGCCGGTCCCGGGACAGGGGTGGGTGAGCAGTTCTTC.

The rearrangement links TRBV5-1 to TRBJ1-6, with D perhaps matching TRBD1 (6 bases). Germline values: CDR1 SGHRS, CDR2 YFSETQ. The V end was cut by 1 base, the J end by 8 bases, with 10 bases between. The CDR3 runs to 14 residues. This chain's CDR3 is CASSLQTGDSPLHF. DNA of the CDR3: TGCGCCAGCAGCTTGCAGACAGGAGATTCACCCCTCCACTTT.

This sequence joins TRBV15 and TRBJ2-7; TRBD1 is a possible D gene (5 bases). CDR1 is LNHNV, CDR2 YYDKDF, per germline (reference sequence). The V end was cut by 0 bases, the J end by 4 bases, with 13 bases between. The CDR3 spans 15 residues. As DNA, the CDR3 is TGTGCCACCAGCAGAGAGCCGGCAGGGCGATACGAGCAGTACTTC. Translating gives CATSREPAGRYEQYF.

This rearrangement joins TRBV5-4 to TRBJ2-2; D may be TRBD2 (5 bases). The CDR3 contains 13 residues. Germline-derived CDR1 and CDR2 are SGHNT and YYREEE (reference sequence). The ends were cut back, 4 bases at V and 4 bases at J, with 8 bases in the middle. CDR3 residues: CASSLDSTGELFF. The CDR3, as DNA: TGTGCCAGCAGCCTGGACTCCACCGGGGAGCTGTTTTTT.

J is TRBJ2-7 and V is TRBV6-5, with 8 nucleotides matching TRBD1. Germline-derived CDR1 and CDR2 are MNHEY and SVGAGI. V shed 6 bases, J shed 2 bases, and the junction held 6 bases outside the gene matches. The CDR3 sequence is 14 residues long. The CDR3 DNA reads TGTGCCAGCAGGCCTTTGGACAGGGCCTACGAGCAGTACTTC. It codes for CASRPLDRAYEQYF.

CDR3 amino acids: CASSLGQGVGQPQHF. CDR3 nucleotides: TGTGCCAGCAGCTTGGGGCAGGGGGTCGGTCAGCCCCAGCATTTT. The V and J genes are TRBV7-2 and TRBJ1-5; TRBD1 matches 7 bases. The CDR3 length is 15 residues. Germline V gene sequence: CDR1 SGHTA, CDR2 FQGNSA. V shed 3 bases, J shed 6 bases, and the junction held 8 bases outside the gene matches.

The J gene is TRBJ1-2, the V gene TRBV7-6; D unclear. Germline lookup yields CDR1 SGHVS and CDR2 FNYEAQ. CDR3 length equals 13 residues. V shed 5 bases and J shed 7 bases, with 14 bases lying between them. In DNA form, the CDR3 reads TGTGCCAGCAGCCCGAGGGAGGGCGGTGGCTACACCTTC. Translation: CASSPREGGGYTF.

This clone was seen once. The chain is built from TRBV7-2 and TRBJ2-3; D may be TRBD2 (6 bases). CDR3 size: 15 residues. V lost 4 bases and J 1 base, leaving 12 bases between the germline ends. CDR1 is SGHTA, CDR2 FQGNSA, per germline. CDR3 DNA sequence: TGTGCCAGCAGCTCTAGGGACTTCGGCACAGATACGCAGTATTTT. The encoded protein is CASSSRDFGTDTQYF.

V gene TRBV19 combines with J gene TRBJ2-2; possible D gene TRBD1, 5 bases. This CDR3 spans 15 amino acids. Germline CDR1 reads LNHDA; CDR2 reads SQIVND (reference sequence). V was clipped by 2 bases and J by 7 bases, with 14 bases between them. In DNA, the CDR3 is TGTGCCAGTAGTATAACCGCCAGGGAAGGCGGGGAGCTGTTTTTT. Translating it yields CASSITAREGGELFF.

The table lists this clone with a few counts. This chain's CDR3 is CASSYHPTGTEAFF. The DNA for the CDR3 is TGTGCCAGCAGTTATCACCCGACAGGCACTGAAGCTTTCTTT. V and J are TRBV6-5 and TRBJ1-1; a possible D gene is TRBD1 (6 bases). The CDR3 has 14 residues. CDR1 is MNHEY and CDR2 is SVGAGI in the germline V gene. The V end lost 3 bases, the J end lost 4 bases, and 12 bases lay between the germline ends.

This chain uses TRBV4-1 with TRBJ2-3, with 8 bases matching TRBD2. The length of the CDR3 is 18 residues. CDR1 is MGHRA, CDR2 YSYEKL, per germline. V dropped 3 bases and J dropped 0; count of bases not matched to a gene: 11. The CDR3 loop is CASSQDHKRGLSTDTQYF. CDR3 bases: TGCGCCAGCAGCCAGGATCATAAGCGGGGGCTTAGCACAGATACGCAGTATTTT.